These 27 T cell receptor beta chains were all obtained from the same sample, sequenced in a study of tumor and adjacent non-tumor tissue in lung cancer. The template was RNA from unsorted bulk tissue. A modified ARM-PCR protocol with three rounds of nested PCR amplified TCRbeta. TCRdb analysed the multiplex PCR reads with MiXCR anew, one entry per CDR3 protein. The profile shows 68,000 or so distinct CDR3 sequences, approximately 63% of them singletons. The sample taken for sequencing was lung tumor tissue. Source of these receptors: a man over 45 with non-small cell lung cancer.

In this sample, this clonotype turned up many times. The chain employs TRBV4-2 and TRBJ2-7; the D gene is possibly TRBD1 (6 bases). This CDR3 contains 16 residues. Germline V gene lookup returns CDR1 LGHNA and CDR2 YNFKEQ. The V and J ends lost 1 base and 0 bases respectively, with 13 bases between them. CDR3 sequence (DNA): TGTGCCAGCAGCCAAGTAGGGACAATGAGCTCCTACGAGCAGTACTTC. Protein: CASSQVGTMSSYEQYF.

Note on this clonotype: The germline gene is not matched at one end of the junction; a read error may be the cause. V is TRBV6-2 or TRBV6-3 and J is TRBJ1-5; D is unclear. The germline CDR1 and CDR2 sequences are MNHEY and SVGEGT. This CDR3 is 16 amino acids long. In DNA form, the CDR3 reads TGTGCCAGCAGTTACTCCGGGCCTAATAGCAATCAGCGCCAGCATTTT. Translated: CASSYSGPNSNQRQHF.

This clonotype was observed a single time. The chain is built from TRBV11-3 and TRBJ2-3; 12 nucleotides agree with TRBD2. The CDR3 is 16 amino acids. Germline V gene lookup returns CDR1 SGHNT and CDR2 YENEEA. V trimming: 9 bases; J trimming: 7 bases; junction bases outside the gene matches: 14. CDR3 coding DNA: TGTGCCAGTAGCCTAGGGACTAGCGGGTTTGCATATACGCAGTATTTT. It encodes CASSLGTSGFAYTQYF.

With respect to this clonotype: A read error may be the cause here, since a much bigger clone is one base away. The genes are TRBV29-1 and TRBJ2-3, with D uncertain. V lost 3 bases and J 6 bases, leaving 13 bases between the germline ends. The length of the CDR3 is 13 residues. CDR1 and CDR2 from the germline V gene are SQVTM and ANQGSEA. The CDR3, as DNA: TGCAGCGTTGATAAGTTGCAATCTGATACGCAGTATTTT. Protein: CSVDKLQSDTQYF.

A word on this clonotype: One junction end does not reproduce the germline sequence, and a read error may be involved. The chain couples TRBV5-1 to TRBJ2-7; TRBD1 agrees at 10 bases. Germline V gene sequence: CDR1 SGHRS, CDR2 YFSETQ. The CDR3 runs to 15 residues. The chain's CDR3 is CANSRDRGGTYEQYF. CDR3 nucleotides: TGTGCCAACAGCCGGGACAGGGGAGGAACCTACGAGCAGTACTTC.

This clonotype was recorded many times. CDR3 nucleotides: TGTGCCAGCAGCTTGGGTCCCGGGAGCACAGATACGCAGTATTTT. The encoded protein is CASSLGPGSTDTQYF. The V and J genes are TRBV5-6 and TRBJ2-3; D is ambiguous. Germline lookup yields CDR1 SGHDT and CDR2 YYEEEE. This CDR3 has 15 amino acids. V lost 0 bases to trimming and J lost 0 bases, with 8 bases between them.

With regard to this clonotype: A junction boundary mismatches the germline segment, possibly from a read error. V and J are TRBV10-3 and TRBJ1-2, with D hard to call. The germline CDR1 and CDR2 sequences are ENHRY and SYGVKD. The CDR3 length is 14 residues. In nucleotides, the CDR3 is TGTGACATCTTCGGTGTAGGAACCAGCTATGGCTACACCTTC. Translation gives CDIFGVGTSYGYTF.

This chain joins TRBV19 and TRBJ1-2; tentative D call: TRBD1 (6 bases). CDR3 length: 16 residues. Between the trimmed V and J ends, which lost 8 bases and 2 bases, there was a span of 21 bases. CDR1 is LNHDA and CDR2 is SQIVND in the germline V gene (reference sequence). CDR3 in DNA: TGTGCCAGTTCCCGATCGACAGGCGGGTTCAACTATGGCTACACCTTC. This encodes CASSRSTGGFNYGYTF.

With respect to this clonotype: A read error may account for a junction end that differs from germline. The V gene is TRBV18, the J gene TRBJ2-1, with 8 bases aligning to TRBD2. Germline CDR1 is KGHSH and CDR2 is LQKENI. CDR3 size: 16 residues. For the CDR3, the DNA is TGTGCCAGCTCACAAGAGGCGGGAGGCTCCTACAATGAGCAATTCTTC. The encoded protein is CASSQEAGGSYNEQFF.

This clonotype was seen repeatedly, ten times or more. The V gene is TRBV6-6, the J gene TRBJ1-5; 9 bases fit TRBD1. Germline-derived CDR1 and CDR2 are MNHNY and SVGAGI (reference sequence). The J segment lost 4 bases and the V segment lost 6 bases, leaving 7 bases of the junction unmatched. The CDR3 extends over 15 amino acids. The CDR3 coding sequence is TGTGCCAGCAGCGCCCCGGGACAGGGAAATCAGCCCCAGCATTTT. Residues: CASSAPGQGNQPQHF.

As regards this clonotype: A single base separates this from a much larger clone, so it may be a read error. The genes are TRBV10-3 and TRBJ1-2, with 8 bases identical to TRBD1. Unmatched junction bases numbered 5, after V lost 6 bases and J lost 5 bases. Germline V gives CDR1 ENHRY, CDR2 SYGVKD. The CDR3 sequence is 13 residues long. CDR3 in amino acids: CAISKTGEYGYTF. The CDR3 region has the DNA TGTGCCATCAGCAAGACAGGGGAGTATGGCTACACCTTC.

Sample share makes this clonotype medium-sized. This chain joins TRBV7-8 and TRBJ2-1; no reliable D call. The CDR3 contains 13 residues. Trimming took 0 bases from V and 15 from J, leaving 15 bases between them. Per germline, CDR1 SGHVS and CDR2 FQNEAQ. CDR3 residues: CASSLAPSSERFF. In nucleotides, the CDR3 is TGTGCCAGCAGCTTAGCGCCTTCTTCAGAACGGTTCTTC.

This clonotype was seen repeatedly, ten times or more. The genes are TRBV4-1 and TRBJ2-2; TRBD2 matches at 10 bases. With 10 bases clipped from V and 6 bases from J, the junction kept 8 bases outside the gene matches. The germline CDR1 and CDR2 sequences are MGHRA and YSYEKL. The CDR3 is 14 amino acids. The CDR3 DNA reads TGCGCCACCAAGCGGGAGGGCCGTCCCGGGGAGCTGTTTTTT. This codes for CATKREGRPGELFF.

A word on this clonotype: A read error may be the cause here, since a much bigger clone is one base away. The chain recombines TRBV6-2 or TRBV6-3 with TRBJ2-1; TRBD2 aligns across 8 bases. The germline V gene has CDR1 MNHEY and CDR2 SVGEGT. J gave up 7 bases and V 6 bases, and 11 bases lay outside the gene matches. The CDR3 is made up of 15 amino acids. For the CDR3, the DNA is TGTGCCAGCAGCACCGGGACTAGGGAGTCGAATGAGCAGTTCTTC. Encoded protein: CASSTGTRESNEQFF.

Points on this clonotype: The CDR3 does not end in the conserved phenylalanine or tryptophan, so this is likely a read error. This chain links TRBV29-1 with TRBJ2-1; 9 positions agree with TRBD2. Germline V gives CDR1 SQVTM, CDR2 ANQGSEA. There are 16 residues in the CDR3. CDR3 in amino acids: CSIEPLLAGGRNEQFI. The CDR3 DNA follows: TGCAGCATTGAACCGCTTCTGGCGGGAGGGAGGAATGAGCAGTTCATC.

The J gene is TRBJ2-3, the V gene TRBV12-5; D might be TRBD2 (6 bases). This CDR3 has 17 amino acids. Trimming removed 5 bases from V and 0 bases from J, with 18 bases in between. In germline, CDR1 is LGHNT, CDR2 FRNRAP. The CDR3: CASGPTGGGASTDTQYF. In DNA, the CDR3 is TGTGCTAGTGGTCCAACCGGGGGAGGTGCTAGCACAGATACGCAGTATTTT.

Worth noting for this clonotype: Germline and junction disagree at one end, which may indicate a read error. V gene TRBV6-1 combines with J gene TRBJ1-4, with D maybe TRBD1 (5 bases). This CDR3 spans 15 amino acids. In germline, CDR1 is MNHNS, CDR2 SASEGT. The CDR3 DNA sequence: TGTGCCAGCACTAGCGGGGCCACAACTAGTGAAAAACTGTTTTTT. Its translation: CASTSGATTSEKLFF.

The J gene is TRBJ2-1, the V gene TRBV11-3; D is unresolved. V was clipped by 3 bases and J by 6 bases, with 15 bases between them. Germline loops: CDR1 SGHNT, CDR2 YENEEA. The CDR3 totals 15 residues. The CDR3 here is CASSFGPEVCNEQFF. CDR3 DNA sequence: TGTGCCAGCAGCTTTGGACCTGAAGTGTGCAATGAGCAGTTCTTC.

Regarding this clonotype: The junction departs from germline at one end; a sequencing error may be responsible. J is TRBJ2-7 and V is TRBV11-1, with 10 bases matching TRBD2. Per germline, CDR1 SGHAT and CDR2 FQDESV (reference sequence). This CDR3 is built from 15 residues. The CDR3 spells CASRTNLAGDTEQDF. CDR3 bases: TGTGCCAGCAGAACCAACCTAGCGGGAGACACCGAGCAGGACTTC.

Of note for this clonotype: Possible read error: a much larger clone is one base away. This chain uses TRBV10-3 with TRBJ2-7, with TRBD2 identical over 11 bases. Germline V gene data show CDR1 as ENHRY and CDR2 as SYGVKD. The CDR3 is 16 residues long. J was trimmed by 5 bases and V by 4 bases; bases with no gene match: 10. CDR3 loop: CAISGTGGLAAHEQYF. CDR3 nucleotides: TGTGCCATCAGTGGAACAGGGGGACTAGCGGCCCACGAGCAGTACTTC.

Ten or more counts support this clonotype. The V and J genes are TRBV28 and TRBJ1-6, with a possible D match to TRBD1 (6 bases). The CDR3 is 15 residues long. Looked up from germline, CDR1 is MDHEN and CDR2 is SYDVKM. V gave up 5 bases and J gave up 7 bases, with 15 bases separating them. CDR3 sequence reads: CASSLPDRPNSPLHF. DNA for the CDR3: TGTGCCAGCAGTCTCCCGGACAGACCGAATTCACCCCTCCACTTT.

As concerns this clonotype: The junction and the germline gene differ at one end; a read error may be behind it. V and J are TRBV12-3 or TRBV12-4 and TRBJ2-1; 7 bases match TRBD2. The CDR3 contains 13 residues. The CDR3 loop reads CASSFGGCNGQFF. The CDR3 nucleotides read TGTGCCAGCAGTTTCGGGGGGTGCAATGGGCAGTTCTTC.

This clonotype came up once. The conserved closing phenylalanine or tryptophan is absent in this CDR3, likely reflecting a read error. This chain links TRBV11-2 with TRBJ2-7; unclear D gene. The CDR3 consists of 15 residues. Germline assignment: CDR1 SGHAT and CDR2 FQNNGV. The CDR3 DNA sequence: TGTGCCAGCAGGTTAGTGGCGGTTAGCTCCTACGAGCAGTACCTC. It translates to CASRLVAVSSYEQYL.

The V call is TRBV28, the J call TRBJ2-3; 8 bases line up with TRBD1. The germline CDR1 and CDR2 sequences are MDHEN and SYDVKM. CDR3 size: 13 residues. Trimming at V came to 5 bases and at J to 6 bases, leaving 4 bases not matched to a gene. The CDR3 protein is CASSQGAGDTQYF. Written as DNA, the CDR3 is TGTGCCAGCAGTCAGGGGGCTGGCGATACGCAGTATTTT.

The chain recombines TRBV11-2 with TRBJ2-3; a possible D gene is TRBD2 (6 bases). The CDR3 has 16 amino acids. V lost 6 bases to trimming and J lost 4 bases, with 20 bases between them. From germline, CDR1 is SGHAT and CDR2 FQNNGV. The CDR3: CASRPRGEEGPDTQYF. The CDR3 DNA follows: TGTGCCAGCAGACCAAGGGGCGAGGAGGGTCCAGATACGCAGTATTTT. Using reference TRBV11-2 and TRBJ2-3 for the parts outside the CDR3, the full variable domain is EAGVAQSPRYKIIEKRQSVAFWCNPISGHATLYWYQQILGQGPKLLIQFQNNGVVDDSQLPKDRFSAERLKGVDSTLKIQPAKLEDSAVYLCASRPRGEEGPDTQYFGPGTRLTVL.

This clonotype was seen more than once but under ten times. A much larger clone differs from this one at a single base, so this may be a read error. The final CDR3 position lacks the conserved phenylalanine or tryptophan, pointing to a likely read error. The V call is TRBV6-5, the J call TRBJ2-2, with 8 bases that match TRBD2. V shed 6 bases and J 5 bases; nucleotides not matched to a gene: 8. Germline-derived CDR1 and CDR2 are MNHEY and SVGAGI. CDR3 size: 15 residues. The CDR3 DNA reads TGTGCCAGCAGGACGAGCGGGAGTGGGACCGGGGAGCTGTTTTTA. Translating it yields CASRTSGSGTGELFL.

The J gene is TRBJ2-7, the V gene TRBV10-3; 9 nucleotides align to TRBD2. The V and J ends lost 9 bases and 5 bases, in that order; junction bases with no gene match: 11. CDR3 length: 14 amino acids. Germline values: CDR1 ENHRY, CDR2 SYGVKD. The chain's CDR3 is CAMRPVLAGNEQYF. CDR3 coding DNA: TGTGCCATGAGACCCGTGCTAGCGGGAAACGAGCAGTACTTC.